The clone carrying this TCR beta chain was detected a few times. The antigen is undetermined. CDR1 and CDR2 (germline): KGHSH, LQKENI. The V end lost 3 bases, the J end lost 5 bases, and 13 bases lay between the germline ends. CDR3 length: 14 amino acids. Via the markers CD45RO/CCR7/CD25/CD127/CD95/CD27, stem cell-like memory, regulatory, central memory and naive CD4+ cells were sorted. This record comes from a study of beta chain features in type 1 diabetes. Study conclusions and caveats: Researchers report that Type 1 diabetes patients had moderately but significantly shorter TCRB CDR3s across all four CD4+ subsets.

The authors reverse transcribed all of the isolated RNA, so sequencing captured expressed TCRB transcripts. Repertoires were generated with immunoSEQ multiplex PCR, while TCRdb's copy carries only in-frame clones and drops some. The table includes 630,000 or so clones, over 12% detected once. The chain couples TRBV18 to TRBJ2-5, with D possibly TRBD2 on 5 matching bases. This TCR was recovered from a man between 18 and 35 years old with type 1 diabetes. The specimen sequenced was naive CD4+ T cells from blood. CDR3 DNA: TGTGCCAGCTCACCCCTAACTAGAGAGGAGACCCAGTACTTC. As protein: CASSPLTREETQYF.